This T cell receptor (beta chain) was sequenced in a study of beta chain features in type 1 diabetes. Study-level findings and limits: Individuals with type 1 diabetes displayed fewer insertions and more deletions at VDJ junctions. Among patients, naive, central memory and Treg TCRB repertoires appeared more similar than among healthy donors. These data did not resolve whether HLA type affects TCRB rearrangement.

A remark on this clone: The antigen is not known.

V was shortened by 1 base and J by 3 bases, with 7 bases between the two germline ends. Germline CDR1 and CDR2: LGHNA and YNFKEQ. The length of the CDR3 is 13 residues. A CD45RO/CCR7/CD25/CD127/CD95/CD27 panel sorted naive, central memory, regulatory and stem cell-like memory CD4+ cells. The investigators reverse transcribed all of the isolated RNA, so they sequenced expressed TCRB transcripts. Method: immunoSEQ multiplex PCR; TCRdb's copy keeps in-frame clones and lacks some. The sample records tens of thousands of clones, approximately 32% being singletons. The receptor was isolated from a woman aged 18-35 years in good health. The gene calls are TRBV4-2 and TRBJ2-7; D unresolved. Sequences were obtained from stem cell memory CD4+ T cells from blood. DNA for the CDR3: TGTGCCAGCAGCCAAGGTCTAAACTACGAGCAGTACTTC. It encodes CASSQGLNYEQYF.